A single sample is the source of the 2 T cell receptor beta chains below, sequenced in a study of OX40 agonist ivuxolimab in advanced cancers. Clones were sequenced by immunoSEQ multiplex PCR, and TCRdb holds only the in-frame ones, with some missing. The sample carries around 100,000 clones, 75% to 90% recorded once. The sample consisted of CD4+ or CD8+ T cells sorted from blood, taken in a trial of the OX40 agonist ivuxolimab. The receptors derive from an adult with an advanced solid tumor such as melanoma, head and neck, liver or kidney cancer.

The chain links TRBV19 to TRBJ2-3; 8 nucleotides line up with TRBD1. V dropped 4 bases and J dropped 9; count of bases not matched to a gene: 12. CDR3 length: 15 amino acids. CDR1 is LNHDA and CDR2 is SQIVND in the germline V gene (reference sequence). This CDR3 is CASSRTGGKGITQYF. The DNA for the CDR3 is TGTGCCAGTAGTAGAACAGGGGGTAAGGGTATAACGCAGTATTTT. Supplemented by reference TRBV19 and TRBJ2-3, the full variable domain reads DGGITQSPKYLFRKEGQNVTLSCEQNLNHDAMYWYRQDPGQGLRLIYYSQIVNDFQKGDIAEGYSVSREKKESFPLTVTSAQKNPTAFYLCASSRTGGKGITQYFGPGTRLTVL.

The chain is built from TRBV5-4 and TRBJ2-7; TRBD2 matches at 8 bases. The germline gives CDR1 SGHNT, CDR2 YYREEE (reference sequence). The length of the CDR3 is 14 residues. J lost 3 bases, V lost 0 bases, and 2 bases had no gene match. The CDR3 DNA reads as TGTGCCAGCAGCTTGGGTCGGGGGGGCTACGAGCAGTACTTC. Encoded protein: CASSLGRGGYEQYF.